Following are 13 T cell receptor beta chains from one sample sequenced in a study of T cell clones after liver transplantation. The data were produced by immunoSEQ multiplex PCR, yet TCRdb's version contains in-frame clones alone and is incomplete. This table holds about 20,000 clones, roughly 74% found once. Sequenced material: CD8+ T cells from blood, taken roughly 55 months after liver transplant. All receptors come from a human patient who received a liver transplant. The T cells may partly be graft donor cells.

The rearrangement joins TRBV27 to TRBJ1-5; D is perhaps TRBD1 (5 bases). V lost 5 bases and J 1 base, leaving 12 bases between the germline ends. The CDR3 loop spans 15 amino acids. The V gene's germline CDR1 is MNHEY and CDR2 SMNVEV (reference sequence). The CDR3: CASSQSGRSNQPQHF. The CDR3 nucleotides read TGTGCCAGCAGTCAGTCAGGGCGGAGCAATCAGCCCCAGCATTTT.

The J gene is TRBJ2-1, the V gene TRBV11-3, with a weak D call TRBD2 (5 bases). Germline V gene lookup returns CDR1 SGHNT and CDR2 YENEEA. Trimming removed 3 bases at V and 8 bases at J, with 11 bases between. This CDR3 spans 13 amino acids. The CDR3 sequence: CASSFGELHEQFF. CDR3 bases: TGTGCCAGCAGCTTCGGGGAGCTCCATGAGCAGTTCTTC.

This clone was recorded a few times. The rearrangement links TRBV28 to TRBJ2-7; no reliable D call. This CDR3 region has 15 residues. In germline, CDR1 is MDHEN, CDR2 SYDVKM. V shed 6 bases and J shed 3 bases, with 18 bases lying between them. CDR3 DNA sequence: TGTGCCAGCAGCCGTCGGCCGACTGGGTTCTACGAGCAGTACTTC. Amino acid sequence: CASSRRPTGFYEQYF.

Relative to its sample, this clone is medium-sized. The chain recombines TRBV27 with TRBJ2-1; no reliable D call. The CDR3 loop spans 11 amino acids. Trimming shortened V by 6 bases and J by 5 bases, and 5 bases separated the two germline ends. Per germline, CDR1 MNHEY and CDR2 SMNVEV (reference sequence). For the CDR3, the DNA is TGTGCCAGCAGCTATAACAATGAGCAGTTCTTC. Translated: CASSYNNEQFF.

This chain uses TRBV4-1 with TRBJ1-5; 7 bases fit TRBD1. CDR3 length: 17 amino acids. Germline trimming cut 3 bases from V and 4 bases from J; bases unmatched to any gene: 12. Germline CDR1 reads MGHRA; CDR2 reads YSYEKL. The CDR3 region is CASSQYLSGTENQPQHF. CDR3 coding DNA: TGCGCCAGCAGCCAGTATCTTTCCGGGACAGAGAATCAGCCCCAGCATTTT.

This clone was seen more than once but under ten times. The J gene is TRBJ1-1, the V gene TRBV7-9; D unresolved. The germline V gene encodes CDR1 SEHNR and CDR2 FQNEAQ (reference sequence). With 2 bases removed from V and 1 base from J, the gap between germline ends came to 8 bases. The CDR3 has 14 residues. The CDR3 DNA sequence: TGTGCCAGCAGCTTACCCAACCAGAACACTGAAGCTTTCTTT. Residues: CASSLPNQNTEAFF.

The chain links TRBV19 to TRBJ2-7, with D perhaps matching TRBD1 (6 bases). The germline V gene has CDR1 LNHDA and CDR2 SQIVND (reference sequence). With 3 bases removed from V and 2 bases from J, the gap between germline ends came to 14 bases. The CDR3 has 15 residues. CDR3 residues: CASSIGPDRTYEQYF. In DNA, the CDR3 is TGTGCCAGTAGTATTGGACCGGACAGAACCTACGAGCAGTACTTC. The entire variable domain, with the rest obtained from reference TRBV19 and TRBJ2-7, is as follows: DGGITQSPKYLFRKEGQNVTLSCEQNLNHDAMYWYRQDPGQGLRLIYYSQIVNDFQKGDIAEGYSVSREKKESFPLTVTSAQKNPTAFYLCASSIGPDRTYEQYFGPGTRLTVT.

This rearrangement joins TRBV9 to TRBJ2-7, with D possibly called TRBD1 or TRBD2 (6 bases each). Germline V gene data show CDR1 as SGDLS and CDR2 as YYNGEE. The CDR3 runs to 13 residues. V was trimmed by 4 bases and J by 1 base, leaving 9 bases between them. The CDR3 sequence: CASSPGASYEQYF. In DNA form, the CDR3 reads TGTGCCAGCAGCCCGGGGGCATCCTACGAGCAGTACTTC.

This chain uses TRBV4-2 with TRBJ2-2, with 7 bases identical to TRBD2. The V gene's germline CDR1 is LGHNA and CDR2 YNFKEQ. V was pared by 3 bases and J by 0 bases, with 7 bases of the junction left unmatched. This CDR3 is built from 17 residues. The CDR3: CASSHFGRDSNTGELFF. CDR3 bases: TGTGCCAGCAGCCACTTTGGGAGGGACTCGAACACCGGGGAGCTGTTTTTT.

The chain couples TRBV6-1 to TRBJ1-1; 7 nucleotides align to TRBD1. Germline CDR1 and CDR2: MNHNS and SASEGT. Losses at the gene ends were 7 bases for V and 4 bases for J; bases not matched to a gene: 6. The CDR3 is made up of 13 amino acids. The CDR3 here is CASIKGQLTEAFF. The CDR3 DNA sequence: TGTGCCAGCATTAAGGGACAGCTCACTGAAGCTTTCTTT.

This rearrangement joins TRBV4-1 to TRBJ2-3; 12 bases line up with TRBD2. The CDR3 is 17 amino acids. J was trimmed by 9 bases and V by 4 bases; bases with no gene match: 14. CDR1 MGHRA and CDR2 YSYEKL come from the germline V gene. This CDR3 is CASSRRGASGGDTTQYF. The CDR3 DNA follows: TGCGCCAGCAGCCGGAGAGGAGCTAGCGGGGGGGATACCACGCAGTATTTT.

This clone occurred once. In DNA, the CDR3 is TGCGCCAGCAGCCAAGAGATGGGTACTGAAGCTTTCTTT. Its translation is CASSQEMGTEAFF. This chain uses TRBV4-1 with TRBJ1-1; D gene unclear. CDR3 length equals 13 residues. The V end was cut by 0 bases, the J end by 5 bases, with 7 bases between. CDR1 is MGHRA, CDR2 YSYEKL, per germline.

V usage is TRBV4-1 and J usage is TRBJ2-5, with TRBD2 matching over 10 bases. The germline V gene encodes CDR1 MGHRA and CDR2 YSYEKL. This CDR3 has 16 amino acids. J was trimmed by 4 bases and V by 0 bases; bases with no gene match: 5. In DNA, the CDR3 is TGCGCCAGCAGCCAAGATGGCCTAGCGGGGGTAGAGACCCAGTACTTC. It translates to CASSQDGLAGVETQYF.